This T cell receptor beta chain comes out of a study of blood T cell repertoires in COVID-19. Study context: There were acute and convalescent COVID-19 samples, and they came from the United States, Italy and Spain. Sample material is recorded as cDNA or gDNA derived from T cells, B-cell-depleted T cells, or PBMCs.

Measured with immunoSEQ multiplex PCR; TCRdb has only the in-frame clones, and not every one. The data contain more than 350,000 clones, nearly 90% of them singletons. The CDR3 loop spans 15 amino acids. V shed 3 bases and J shed 3 bases, with 12 bases lying between them. CDR1 MNHEY and CDR2 SMNVEV come from the germline V gene (reference sequence). This clone came up a few times. V usage is TRBV27 and J usage is TRBJ2-1; D is uncertain. The origin of this receptor is a woman aged 18-29 years who had been exposed to COVID-19. Sequencing used PBMCs or T cells enriched from blood (not recorded which). This CDR3 is CASSLSVGRYNEQFF. CDR3 nucleotides: TGTGCCAGCAGTTTGAGCGTTGGTCGCTACAATGAGCAGTTCTTC.